This TCR beta chain was identified during a study of blood T cell repertoires in COVID-19. Sequencing was performed with immunoSEQ multiplex PCR; in TCRdb, only in-frame clones are kept and a portion is missing. The profile shows about 270,000 clones, around 90% of them singletons. This clone was picked up a small number of times. Sequencing used peripheral blood. This clonotype originated in a person aged 18-30 years with COVID-19, enrolled during active disease.

In DNA form, the CDR3 reads TGTGCCTGGGAGGGGGGACAGGGGACTTCCTACACCGGGGAGCTGTTTTTT. Translated: CAWEGGQGTSYTGELFF. J is TRBJ2-2 and V is TRBV30; 10 positions match TRBD1. Germline trimming cut 5 bases from V and 3 bases from J; bases unmatched to any gene: 12. The CDR3 runs to 17 residues. Germline V CDR1 and CDR2: GTSNPN, SVGIG (reference sequence). Drawing the rest from reference TRBV30 and TRBJ2-2, the complete variable domain is SQTIHQWPATLVQPVGSPLSLECTVEGTSNPNLYWYRQAAGRGLQLLFYSVGIGQISSEVPQNLSASRPQDRQFILSSKKLLLSDSGFYLCAWEGGQGTSYTGELFFGEGSRLTVL.